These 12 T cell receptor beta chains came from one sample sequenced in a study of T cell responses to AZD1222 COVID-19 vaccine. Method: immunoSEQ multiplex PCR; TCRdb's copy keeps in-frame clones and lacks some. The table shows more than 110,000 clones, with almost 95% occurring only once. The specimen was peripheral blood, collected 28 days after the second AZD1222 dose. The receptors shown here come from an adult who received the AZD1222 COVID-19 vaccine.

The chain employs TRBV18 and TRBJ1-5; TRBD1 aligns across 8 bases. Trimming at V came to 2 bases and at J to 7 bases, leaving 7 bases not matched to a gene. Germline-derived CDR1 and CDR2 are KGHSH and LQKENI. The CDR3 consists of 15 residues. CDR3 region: CASSPETGVGQPQHF. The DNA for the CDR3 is TGTGCCAGCTCACCAGAGACAGGGGTCGGGCAGCCCCAGCATTTT.

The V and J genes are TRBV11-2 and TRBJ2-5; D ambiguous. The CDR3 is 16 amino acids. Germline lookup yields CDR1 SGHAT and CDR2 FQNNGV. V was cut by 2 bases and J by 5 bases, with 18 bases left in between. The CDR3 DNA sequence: TGTGCCAGCAGCTTAAATAATGTTGGCGGACGTGAGACCCAGTACTTC. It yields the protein CASSLNNVGGRETQYF.

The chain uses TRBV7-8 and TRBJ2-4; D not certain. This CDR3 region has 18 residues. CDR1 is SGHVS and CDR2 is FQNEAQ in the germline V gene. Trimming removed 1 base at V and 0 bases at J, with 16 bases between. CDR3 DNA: TGTGCCAGCAGCTTAGTTGGGCCCACAACTTTAGCCAAAAACATTCAGTACTTC. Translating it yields CASSLVGPTTLAKNIQYF.

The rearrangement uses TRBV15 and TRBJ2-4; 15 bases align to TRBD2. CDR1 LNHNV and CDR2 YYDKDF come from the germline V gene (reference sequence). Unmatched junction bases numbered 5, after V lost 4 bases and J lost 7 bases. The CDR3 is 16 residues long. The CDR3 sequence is CATSKGLAGGRNIQYF. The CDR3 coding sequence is TGTGCCACCAGCAAGGGACTAGCGGGAGGTCGGAACATTCAGTACTTC.

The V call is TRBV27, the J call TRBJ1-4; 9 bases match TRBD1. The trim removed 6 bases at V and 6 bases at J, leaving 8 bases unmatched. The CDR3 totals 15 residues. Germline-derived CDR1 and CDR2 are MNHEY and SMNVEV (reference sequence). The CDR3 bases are TGTGCCAGCAGGGGGACAGGGCGTGGCGATGAAAAACTGTTTTTT. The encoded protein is CASRGTGRGDEKLFF.

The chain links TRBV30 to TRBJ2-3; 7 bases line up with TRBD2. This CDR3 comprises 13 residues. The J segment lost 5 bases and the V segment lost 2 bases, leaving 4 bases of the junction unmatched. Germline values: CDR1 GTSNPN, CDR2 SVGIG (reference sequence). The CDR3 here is CAWSLAGEDTQYF. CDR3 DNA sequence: TGTGCCTGGAGTCTGGCGGGAGAAGATACGCAGTATTTT.

The CDR3 loop reads CASSLGQGATGANVLTF. CDR3 in DNA: TGTGCCAGCAGTTTAGGGCAGGGGGCGACTGGGGCCAACGTCCTGACTTTC. The chain recombines TRBV27 with TRBJ2-6, with 8 bases matching TRBD1. CDR1 and CDR2 (germline): MNHEY, SMNVEV (reference sequence). CDR3 length equals 17 residues. V lost 2 bases to trimming and J lost 2 bases; unmatched junction nucleotides: 5.

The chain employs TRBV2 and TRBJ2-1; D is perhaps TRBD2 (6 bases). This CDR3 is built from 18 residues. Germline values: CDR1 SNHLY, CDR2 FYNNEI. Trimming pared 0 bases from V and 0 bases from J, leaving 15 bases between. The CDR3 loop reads CASSEAFGAGSSYNEQFF. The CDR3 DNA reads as TGTGCCAGCAGTGAAGCCTTTGGGGCCGGGAGCTCCTACAATGAGCAGTTCTTC.

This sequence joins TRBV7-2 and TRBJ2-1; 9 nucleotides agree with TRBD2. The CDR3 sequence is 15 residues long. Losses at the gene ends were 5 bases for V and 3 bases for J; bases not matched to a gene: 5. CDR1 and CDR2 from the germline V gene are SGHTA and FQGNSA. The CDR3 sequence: CASSLRLADYNEQFF. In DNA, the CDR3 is TGTGCCAGCAGCCTCCGACTAGCGGACTACAATGAGCAGTTCTTC.

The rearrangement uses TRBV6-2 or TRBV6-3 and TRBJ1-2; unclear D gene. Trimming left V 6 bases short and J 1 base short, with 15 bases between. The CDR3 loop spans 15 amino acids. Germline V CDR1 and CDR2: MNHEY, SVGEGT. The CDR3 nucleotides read TGTGCCAGCAGCTTCCTAGACAAATTTAACTATGGCTACACCTTC. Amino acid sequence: CASSFLDKFNYGYTF.

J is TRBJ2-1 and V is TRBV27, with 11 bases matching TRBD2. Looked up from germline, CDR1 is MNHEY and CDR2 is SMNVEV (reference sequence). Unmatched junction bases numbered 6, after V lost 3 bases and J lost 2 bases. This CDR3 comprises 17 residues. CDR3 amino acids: CASSFGGSGGAYNEQFF. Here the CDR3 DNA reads TGTGCCAGCAGTTTCGGTGGTAGCGGGGGGGCCTACAATGAGCAGTTCTTC.

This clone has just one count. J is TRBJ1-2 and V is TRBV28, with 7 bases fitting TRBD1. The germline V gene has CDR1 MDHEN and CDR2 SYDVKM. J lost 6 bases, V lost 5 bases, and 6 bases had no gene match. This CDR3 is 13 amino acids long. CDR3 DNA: TGTGCCAGCAGTCTACAGGGGAGCCATGGCTACACCTTC. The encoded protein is CASSLQGSHGYTF.